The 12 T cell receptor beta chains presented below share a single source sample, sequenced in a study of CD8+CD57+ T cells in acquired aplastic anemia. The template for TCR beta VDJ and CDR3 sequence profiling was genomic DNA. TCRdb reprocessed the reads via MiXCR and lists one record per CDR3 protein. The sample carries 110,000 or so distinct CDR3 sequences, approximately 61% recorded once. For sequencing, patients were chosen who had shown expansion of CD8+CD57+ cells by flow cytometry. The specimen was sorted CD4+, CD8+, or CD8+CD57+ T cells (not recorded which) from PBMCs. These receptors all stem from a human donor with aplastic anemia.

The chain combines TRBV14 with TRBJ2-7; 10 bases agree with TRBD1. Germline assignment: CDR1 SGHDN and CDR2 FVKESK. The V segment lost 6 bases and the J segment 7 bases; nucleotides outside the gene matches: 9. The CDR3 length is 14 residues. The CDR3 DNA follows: TGTGCCAGCAGGCTCGACAGGGGGCGAGGGGAGCAGTACTTC. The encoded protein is CASRLDRGRGEQYF.

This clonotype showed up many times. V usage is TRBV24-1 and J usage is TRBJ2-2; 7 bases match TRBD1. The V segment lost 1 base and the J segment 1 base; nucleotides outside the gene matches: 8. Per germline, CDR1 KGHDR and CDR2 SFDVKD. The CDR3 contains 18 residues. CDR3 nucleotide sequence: TGTGCCACCAGTGATTTAGGCGTGGCAGGGGGGAACACCGGGGAGCTGTTTTTT. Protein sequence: CATSDLGVAGGNTGELFF.

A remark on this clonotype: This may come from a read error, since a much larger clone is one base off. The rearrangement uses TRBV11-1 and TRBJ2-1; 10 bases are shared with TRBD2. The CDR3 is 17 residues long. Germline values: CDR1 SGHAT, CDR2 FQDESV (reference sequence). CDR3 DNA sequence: TGTGCCAGCAGCGAAGACTCTAGCGGGGGCCGAGGGAATGAGCAGTTATTC. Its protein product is CASSEDSSGGRGNEQLF.

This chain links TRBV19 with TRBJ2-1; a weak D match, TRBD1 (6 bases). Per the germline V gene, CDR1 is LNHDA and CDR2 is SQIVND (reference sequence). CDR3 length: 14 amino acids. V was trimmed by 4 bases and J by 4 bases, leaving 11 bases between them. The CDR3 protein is CASSNQGIYNEQFF. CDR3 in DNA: TGTGCCAGTAGTAACCAGGGGATTTACAATGAGCAGTTCTTC.

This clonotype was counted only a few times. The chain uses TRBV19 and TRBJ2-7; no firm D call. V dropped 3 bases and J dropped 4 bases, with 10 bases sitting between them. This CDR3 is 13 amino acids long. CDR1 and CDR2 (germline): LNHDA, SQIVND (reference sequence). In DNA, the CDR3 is TGTGCCAGTAGTATTGTATTCCAATACGAGCAGTACTTC. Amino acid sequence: CASSIVFQYEQYF.

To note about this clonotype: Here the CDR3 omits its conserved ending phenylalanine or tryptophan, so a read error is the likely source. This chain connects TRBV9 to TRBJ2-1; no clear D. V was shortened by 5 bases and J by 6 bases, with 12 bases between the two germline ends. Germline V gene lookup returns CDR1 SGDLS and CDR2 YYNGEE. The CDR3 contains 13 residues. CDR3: CASSDGRSNEQFL. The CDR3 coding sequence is TGTGCCAGCAGTGACGGACGGAGCAATGAGCAGTTCCTC.

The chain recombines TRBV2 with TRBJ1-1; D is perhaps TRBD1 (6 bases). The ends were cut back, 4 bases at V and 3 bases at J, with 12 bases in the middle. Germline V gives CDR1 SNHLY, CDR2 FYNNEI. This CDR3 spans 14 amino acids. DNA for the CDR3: TGTGCCAGCAGTGGCCAGGGGATCGACACTGAAGCTTTCTTT. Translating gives CASSGQGIDTEAFF.

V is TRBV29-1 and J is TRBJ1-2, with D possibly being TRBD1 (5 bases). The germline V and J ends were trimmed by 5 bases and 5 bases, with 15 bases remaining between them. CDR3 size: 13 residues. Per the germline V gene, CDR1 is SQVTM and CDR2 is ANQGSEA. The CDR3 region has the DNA TGCAGCGTTCAAACGTACAGGAGTTATGGCTACACCTTC. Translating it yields CSVQTYRSYGYTF.

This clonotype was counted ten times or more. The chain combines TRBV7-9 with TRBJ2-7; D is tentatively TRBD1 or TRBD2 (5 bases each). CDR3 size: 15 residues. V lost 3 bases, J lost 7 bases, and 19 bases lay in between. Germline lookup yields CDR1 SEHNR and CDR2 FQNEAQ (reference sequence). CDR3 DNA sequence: TGTGCCAGCAGCTTTTTCCGAGGGACGTCCCGGGAGCAGTACTTC. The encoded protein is CASSFFRGTSREQYF.

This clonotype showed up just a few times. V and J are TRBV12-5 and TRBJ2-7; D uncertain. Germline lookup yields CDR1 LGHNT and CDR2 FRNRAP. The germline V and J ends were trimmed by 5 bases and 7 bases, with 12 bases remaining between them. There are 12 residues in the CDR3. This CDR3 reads CASGPRSTEQYF. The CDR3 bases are TGTGCTAGTGGTCCGAGATCAACAGAGCAGTACTTC.

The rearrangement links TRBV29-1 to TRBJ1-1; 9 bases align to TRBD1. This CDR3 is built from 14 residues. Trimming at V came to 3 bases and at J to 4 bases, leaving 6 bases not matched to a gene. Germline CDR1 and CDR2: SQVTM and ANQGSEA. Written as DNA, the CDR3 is TGCAGCGTTGAGGGACAGGGCGTAGGCACTGAAGCTTTCTTT. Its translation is CSVEGQGVGTEAFF.

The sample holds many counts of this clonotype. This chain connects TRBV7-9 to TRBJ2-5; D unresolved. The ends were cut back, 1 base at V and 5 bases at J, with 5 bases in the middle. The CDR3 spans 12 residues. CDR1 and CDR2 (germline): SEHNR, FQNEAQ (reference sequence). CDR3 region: CASSLGTETQYF. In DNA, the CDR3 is TGTGCCAGCAGCTTAGGGACGGAGACCCAGTACTTC.